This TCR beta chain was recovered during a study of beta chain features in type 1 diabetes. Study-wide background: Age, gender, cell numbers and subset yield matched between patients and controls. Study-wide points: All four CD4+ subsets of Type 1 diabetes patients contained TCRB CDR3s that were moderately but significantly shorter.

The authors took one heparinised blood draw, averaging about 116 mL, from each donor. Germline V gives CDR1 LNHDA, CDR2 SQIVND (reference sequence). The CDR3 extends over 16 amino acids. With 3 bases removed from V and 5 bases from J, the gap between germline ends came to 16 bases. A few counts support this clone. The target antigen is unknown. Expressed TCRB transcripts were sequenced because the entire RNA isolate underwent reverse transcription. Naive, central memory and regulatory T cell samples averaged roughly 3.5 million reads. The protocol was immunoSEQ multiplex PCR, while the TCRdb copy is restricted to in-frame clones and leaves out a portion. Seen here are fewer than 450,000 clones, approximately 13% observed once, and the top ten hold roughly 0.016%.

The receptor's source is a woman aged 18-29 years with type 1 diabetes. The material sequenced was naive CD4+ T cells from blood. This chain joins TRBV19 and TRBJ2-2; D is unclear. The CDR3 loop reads CASSMTHTQTTGELFF. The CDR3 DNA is TGTGCCAGTAGTATGACACACACCCAGACGACCGGGGAGCTGTTTTTT. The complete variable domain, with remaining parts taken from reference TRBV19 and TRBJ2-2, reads DGGITQSPKYLFRKEGQNVTLSCEQNLNHDAMYWYRQDPGQGLRLIYYSQIVNDFQKGDIAEGYSVSREKKESFPLTVTSAQKNPTAFYLCASSMTHTQTTGELFFGEGSRLTVL.